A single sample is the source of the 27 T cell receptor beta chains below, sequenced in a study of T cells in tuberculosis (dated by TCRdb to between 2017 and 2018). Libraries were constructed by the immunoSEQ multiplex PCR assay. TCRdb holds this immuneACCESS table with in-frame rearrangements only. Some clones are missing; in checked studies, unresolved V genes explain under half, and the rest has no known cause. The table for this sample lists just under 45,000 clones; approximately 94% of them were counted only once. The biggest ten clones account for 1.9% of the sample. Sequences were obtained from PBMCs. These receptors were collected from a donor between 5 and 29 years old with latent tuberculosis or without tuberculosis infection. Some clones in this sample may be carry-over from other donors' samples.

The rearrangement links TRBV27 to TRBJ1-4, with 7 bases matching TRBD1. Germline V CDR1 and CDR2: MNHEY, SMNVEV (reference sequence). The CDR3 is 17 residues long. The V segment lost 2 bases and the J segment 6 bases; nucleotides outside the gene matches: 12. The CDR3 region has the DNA TGTGCCAGCAGTTTAGGGGTCCCTAGGGGGCTTTATGAAAAACTGTTTTTT. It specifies CASSLGVPRGLYEKLFF.

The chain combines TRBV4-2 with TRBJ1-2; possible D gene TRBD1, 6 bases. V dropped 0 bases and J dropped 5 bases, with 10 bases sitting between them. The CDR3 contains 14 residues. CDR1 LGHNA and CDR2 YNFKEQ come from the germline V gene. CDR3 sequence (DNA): TGTGCCAGCAGCCAAGATGGGACACCGTATGGCTACACCTTC. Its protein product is CASSQDGTPYGYTF.

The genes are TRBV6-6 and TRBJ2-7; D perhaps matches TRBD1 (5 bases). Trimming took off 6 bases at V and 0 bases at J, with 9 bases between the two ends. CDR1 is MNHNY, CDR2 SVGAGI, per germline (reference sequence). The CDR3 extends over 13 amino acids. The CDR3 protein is CASRGAGSYEQYF. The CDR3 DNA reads TGTGCCAGCAGAGGGGCAGGCTCCTACGAGCAGTACTTC.

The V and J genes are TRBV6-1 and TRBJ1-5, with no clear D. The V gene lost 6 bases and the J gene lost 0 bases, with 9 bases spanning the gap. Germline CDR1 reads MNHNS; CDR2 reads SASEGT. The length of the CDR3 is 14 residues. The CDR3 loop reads CASSDHYSNQPQHF. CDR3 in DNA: TGTGCCAGCAGCGACCACTATAGCAATCAGCCCCAGCATTTT.

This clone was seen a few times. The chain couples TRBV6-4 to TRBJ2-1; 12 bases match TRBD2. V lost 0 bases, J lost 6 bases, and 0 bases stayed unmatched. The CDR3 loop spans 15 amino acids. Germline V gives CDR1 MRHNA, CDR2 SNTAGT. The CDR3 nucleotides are TGTGCCAGCAGTGACTCGACTAGCGGGAGCAATGAGCAGTTCTTC. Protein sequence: CASSDSTSGSNEQFF.

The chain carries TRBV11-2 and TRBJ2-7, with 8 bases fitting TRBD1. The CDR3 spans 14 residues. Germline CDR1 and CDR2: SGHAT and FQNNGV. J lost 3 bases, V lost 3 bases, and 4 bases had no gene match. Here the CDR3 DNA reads TGTGCCAGCAGCTTGTACGACAGGGGCTACGAGCAGTACTTC. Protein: CASSLYDRGYEQYF.

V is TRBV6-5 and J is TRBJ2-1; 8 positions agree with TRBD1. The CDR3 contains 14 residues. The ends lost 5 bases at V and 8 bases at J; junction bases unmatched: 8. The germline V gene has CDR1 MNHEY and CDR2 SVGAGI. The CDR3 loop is CASSDRGPWDEQFF. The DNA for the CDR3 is TGTGCCAGCAGTGACAGGGGCCCTTGGGATGAGCAGTTCTTC.

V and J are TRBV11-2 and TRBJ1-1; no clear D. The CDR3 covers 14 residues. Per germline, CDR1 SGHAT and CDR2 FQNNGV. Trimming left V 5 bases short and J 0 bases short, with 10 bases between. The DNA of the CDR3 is TGTGCCAGCAGCAACGGACTGTTGAACACTGAAGCTTTCTTT. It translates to CASSNGLLNTEAFF.

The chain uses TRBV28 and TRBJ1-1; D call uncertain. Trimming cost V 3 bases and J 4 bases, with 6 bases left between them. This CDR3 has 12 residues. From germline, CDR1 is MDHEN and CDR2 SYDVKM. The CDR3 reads CASSLRSTEAFF. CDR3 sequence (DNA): TGTGCCAGCAGTTTGAGAAGCACTGAAGCTTTCTTT.

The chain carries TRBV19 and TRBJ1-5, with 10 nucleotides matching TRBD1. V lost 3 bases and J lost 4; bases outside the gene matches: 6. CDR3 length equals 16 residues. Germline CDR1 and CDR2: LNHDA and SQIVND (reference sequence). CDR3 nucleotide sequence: TGTGCCAGTAGTATTCGGGGACAGGGGACGAATCAGCCCCAGCATTTT. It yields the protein CASSIRGQGTNQPQHF.

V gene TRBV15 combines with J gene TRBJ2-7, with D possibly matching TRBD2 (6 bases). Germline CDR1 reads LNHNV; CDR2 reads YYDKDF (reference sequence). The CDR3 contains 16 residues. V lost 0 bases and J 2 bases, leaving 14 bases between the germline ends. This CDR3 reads CATSRDSGGDTYEQYF. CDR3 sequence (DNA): TGTGCCACCAGCAGAGATTCAGGAGGGGATACCTACGAGCAGTACTTC.

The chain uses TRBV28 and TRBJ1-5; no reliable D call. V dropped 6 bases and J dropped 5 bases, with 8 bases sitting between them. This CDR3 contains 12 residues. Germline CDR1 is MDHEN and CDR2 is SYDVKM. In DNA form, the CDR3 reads TGTGCCAGCAGATTGTCCGATCAGCCCCAGCATTTT. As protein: CASRLSDQPQHF.

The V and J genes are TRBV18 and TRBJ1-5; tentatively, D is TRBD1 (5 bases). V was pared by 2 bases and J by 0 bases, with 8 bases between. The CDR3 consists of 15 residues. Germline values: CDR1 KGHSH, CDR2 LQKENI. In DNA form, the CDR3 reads TGTGCCAGCTCACCAAACAGGAATAGCAATCAGCCCCAGCATTTT. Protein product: CASSPNRNSNQPQHF.

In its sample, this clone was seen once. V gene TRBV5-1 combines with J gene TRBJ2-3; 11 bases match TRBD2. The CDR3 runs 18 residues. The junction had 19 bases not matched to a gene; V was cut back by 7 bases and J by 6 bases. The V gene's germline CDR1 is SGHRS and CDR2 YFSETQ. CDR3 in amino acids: CASRIVGGRLAGPDTQYF. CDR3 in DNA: TGCGCCAGCCGGATTGTTGGGGGCCGACTAGCGGGACCGGATACGCAGTATTTT.

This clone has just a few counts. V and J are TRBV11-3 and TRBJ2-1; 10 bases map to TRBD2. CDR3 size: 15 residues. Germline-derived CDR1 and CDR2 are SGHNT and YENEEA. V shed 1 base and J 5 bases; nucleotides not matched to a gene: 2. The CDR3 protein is CASSLGAGGHNEQFF. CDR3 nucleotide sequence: TGTGCCAGCAGCTTAGGAGCGGGAGGGCACAATGAGCAGTTCTTC.

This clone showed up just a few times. The CDR3 nucleotides are TGTGCCAGCAGCTCGGCAGGGGAATCGGAGACCCAGTACTTC. Translated: CASSSAGESETQYF. V usage is TRBV5-6 and J usage is TRBJ2-5, with D tentatively TRBD1 (6 bases). CDR1 SGHDT and CDR2 YYEEEE come from the germline V gene. The CDR3 loop spans 14 amino acids. V was cut by 3 bases and J by 5 bases, with 14 bases left in between.

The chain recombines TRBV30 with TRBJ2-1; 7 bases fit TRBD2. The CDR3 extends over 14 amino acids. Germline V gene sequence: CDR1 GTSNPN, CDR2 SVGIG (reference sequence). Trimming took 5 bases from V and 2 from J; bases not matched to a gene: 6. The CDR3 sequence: CAWVASGTYNEQFF. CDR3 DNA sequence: TGTGCCTGGGTAGCTAGCGGTACCTACAATGAGCAGTTCTTC.

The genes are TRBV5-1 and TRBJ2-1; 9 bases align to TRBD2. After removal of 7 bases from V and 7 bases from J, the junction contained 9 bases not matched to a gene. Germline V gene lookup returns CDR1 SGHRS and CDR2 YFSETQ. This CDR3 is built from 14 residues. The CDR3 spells CASGLRTSVNEQFF. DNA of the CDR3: TGCGCCAGCGGTCTAAGGACTAGCGTAAATGAGCAGTTCTTC. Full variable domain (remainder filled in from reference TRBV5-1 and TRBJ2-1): KAGVTQTPRYLIKTRGQQVTLSCSPISGHRSVSWYQQTPGQGLQFLFEYFSETQRNKGNFPGRFSGRQFSNSRSEMNVSTLELGDSALYLCASGLRTSVNEQFFGPGTRLTVL.

The CDR3 here is CASSRNRDRGQGYTF. The CDR3 DNA reads as TGCGCCAGCAGCCGGAACCGGGACAGGGGGCAAGGCTACACCTTC. The J gene is TRBJ1-2, the V gene TRBV4-3; the match to TRBD1 covers 12 bases. V was pared by 4 bases and J by 8 bases, with 8 bases of the junction left unmatched. Germline CDR1 reads LGHNA; CDR2 reads YSLEER. There are 15 residues in the CDR3.

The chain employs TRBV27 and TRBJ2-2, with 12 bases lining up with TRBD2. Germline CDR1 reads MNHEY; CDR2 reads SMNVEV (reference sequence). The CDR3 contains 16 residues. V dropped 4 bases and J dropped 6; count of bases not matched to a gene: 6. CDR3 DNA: TGTGCCAGCAGTTCGGGACTAGCGGGCCTTGCCGGGGAGCTGTTTTTT. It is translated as CASSSGLAGLAGELFF.

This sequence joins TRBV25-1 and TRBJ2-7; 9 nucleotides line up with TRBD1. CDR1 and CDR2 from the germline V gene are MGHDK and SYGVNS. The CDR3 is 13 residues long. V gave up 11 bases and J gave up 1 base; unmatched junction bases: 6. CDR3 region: CAVTGTGSYEQYF. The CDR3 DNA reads TGTGCCGTCACCGGGACAGGGTCCTACGAGCAGTACTTC.

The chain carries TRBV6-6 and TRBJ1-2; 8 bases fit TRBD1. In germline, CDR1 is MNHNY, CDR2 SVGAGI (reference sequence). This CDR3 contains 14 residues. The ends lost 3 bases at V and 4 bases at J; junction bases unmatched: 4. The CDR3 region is CASSYGQGAYGYTF. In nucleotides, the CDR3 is TGTGCCAGCAGTTATGGGCAGGGGGCCTATGGCTACACCTTC.

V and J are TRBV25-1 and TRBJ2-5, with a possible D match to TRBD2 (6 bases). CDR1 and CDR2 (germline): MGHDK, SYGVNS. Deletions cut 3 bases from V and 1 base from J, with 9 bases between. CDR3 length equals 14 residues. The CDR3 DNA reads TGTGCCAGCAGTGATATGGGAGGCCAAGAGACCCAGTACTTC. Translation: CASSDMGGQETQYF.

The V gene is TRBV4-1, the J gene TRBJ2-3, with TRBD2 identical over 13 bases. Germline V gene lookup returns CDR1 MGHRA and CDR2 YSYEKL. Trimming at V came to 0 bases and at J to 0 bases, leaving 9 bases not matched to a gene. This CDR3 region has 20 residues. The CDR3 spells CASSQDLWTSGRSSTDTQYF. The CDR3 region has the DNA TGCGCCAGCAGCCAAGATCTTTGGACTAGCGGGAGATCTAGCACAGATACGCAGTATTTT.

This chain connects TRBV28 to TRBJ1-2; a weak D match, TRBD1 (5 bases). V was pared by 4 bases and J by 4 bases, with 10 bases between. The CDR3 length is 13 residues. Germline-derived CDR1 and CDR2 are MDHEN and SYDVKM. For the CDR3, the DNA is TGTGCCAGCAGTTACGGGGGTAGCTATGGCTACACCTTC. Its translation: CASSYGGSYGYTF.

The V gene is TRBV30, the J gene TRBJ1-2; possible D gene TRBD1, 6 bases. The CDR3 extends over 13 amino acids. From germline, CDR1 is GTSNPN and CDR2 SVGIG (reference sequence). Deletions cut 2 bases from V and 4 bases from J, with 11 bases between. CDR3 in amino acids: CAWSPGVSYGYTF. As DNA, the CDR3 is TGTGCCTGGAGTCCAGGGGTGAGCTATGGCTACACCTTC.

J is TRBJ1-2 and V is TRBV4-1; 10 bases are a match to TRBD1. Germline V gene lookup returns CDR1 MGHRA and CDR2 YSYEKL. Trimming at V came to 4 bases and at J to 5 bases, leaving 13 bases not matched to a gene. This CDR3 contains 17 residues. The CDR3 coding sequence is TGCGCCAGCAGCCCAGATCGTAGACAGGGGGCTTTTTATGGCTACACCTTC. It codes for CASSPDRRQGAFYGYTF.